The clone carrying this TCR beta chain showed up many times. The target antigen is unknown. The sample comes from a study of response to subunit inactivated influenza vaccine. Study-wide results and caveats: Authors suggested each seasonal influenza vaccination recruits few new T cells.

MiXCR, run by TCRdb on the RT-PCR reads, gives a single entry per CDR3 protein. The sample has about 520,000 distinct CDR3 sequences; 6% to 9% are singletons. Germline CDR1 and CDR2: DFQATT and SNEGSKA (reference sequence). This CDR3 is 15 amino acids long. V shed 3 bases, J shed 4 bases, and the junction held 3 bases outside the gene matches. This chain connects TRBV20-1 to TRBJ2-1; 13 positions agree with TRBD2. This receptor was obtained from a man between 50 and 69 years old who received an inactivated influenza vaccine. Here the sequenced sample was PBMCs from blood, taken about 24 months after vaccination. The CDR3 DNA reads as TGCAGTGCTAGGGGACTAGCGGGGAATTACAATGAGCAGTTCTTC. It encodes CSARGLAGNYNEQFF.